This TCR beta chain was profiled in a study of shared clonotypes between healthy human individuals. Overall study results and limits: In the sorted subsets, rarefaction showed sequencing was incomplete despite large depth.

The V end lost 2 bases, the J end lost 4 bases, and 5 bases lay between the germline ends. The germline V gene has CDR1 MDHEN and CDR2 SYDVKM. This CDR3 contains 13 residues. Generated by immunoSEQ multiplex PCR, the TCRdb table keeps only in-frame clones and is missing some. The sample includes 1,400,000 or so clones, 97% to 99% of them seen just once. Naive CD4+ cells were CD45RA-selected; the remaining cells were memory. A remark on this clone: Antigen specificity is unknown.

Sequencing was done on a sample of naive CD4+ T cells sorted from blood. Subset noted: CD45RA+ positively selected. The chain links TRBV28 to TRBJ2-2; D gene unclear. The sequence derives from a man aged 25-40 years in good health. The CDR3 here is CASSLPVTGELFF. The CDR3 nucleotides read TGTGCCAGCAGTTTACCAGTCACCGGGGAGCTGTTTTTT.